This T cell receptor beta chain was observed in a study of T cells in localized non-small cell lung cancer. This table comes from immunoSEQ multiplex PCR, and its TCRdb copy is limited to in-frame clones, with some not included. The sample gives around 20,000 clones, around 90% of which show up once; around 2.9% is in the top ten. This CDR3 has 16 residues. From germline, CDR1 is MNHNS and CDR2 SASEGT. V was clipped by 2 bases and J by 7 bases; unmatched bases: 5. V is TRBV6-1 and J is TRBJ2-2; 12 bases agree with TRBD2. The receptor comes from a woman aged 35 to 70 with stage I lung adenocarcinoma. The sequencing used peripheral blood, collected before any cancer treatment. The CDR3 spells CASSEILGLAGGELFF. The CDR3 DNA is TGTGCCAGCAGTGAAATACTGGGACTAGCGGGCGGGGAGCTGTTTTTT.